The rows below give T cell receptor beta chains drawn from one sample of a study of T-cell reconstitution after alpha-beta-depleted transplantation in children. TCRdb re-analysed the PCR reads in MiXCR, keeping a single row per CDR3 protein. The sample holds over 400,000 distinct CDR3 sequences; around 12% are singletons and the top ten take 5% to 6%. The specimen was PBMCs from the stem cell graft donor, collected from the stem cell graft. These receptors were obtained from a human donor who donated a stem cell graft to a child with combined immunodeficiency. CDR3s include the opening cysteine and the closing phenylalanine or tryptophan.

TRBV28 CASSPARLAGDTDTQYF
TRBV7-8 CASSLGSGTGPYEQYF
TRBV7-2 CASSPDYFNEQFF
TRBV29-1 CSVVWRELAKNIQYF
TRBV6-2/TRBV6-3 CATLGSGRGSYNEQFF
TRBV20-1 CSAPPGQGYNEQFF
TRBV4-3 CASSQGTGRTGELFF
TRBV20-1 CSALRTGRTSTDTQYF
TRBV4-3 CASSQDSGTYNEQFF
TRBV10-3 CAISESAGEYTDTQYF
TRBV4-2 CASSFPRDKDTGELFF
TRBV24-1 CATSVADRGETQYF
TRBV7-9 CASSRPGAIADTQYF
TRBV18 CASSSGENQPQHF
TRBV4-2 CASSRSLYSNNQPQHF